These T cell receptor beta chains were read from a single sample in a study of blood T cell repertoires in COVID-19. Sequencing was performed with immunoSEQ multiplex PCR; in TCRdb, only in-frame clones are kept and a portion is missing. Of approximately 220,000 clones in the sample, roughly 80% were seen once. Sequences were obtained from peripheral blood. The receptors here all came from a woman older than 75 with acute or convalescent COVID-19. Each CDR3 is given with its conserved first and last residue. D genes are given only for firm matches. Clone sizes are given selectively: once, few, many, or a class where the clone is expanded.

j_gene | v_gene | d_gene | abundance | CDR3aa | CDR3nt
TRBJ2-7 | TRBV11-2 | . | . | CASSPTVLPYEQYF | TGTGCCAGCAGCCCGACAGTCTTGCCCTACGAGCAGTACTTC
TRBJ2-7 | TRBV3-1/TRBV3-2 | TRBD1 | . | CASSRGTGGFYEQYF | TGTGCCAGCAGCCGAGGGACAGGGGGATTCTACGAGCAGTACTTC
TRBJ1-1 | TRBV28 | TRBD1 | . | CASRPGQVDTEAFF | TGTGCCAGCAGGCCGGGACAGGTAGACACTGAAGCTTTCTTT
TRBJ1-5 | TRBV5-5 | . | . | CASSLQGGSNQPQHF | TGTGCCAGCAGCTTGCAAGGAGGTAGCAATCAGCCCCAGCATTTT
TRBJ1-1 | TRBV5-1 | TRBD1 | . | CASRRTGVTEAFF | TGCGCCAGCAGGAGGACAGGAGTCACTGAAGCTTTCTTT
TRBJ2-2 | TRBV2 | . | . | CASLLLAPGELFF | TGTGCCAGCCTCTTGCTAGCACCCGGGGAGCTGTTTTTT
TRBJ2-1 | TRBV2 | . | . | CASSVDRDNEQFF | TGTGCCAGCAGTGTCGACAGAGACAATGAGCAGTTCTTC
TRBJ2-7 | TRBV7-8 | . | once | CASSHSQGSQYF | TGTGCCAGCAGCCATTCCCAGGGATCGCAGTACTTC
TRBJ2-3 | TRBV27 | . | once | CASSLFGGTDTQYF | TGTGCCAGCAGTTTATTCGGGGGCACAGATACGCAGTATTTT
TRBJ2-3 | TRBV5-5 | . | . | CASSPDAGQPRTDTQYF | TGTGCCAGCAGCCCCGACGCGGGGCAGCCCCGCACAGATACGCAGTATTTT
TRBJ1-4 | TRBV6-6 | . | . | CASRVTGGAEKLFF | TGTGCCAGCAGAGTAACCGGAGGGGCTGAAAAACTGTTTTTT
TRBJ2-1 | TRBV27 | TRBD1 | . | CASSLSSDRGGGNEQFF | TGTGCCAGCAGTTTATCCTCCGACAGGGGAGGCGGCAATGAGCAGTTCTTC
TRBJ1-5 | TRBV15 | . | . | CATSSPGGNQPQHF | TGTGCCACCAGCAGCCCGGGGGGCAATCAGCCCCAGCATTTT
TRBJ2-7 | TRBV21-1 | . | . | CASSKGHRDPAYEQYF | TGTGCCAGCAGCAAAGGCCACAGGGACCCCGCCTACGAGCAGTACTTC
TRBJ2-7 | TRBV28 | . | . | CASSPTSERGVYEQYF | TGTGCCAGCAGTCCTACTAGCGAGAGGGGGGTCTACGAGCAGTACTTC
TRBJ1-5 | TRBV19 | . | . | CASIEDAGYYSNQPQHF | TGTGCCAGCATTGAGGACGCAGGGTACTATAGCAATCAGCCCCAGCATTTT
TRBJ2-7 | TRBV4-1 | TRBD2 | . | CASSQGLAGGPTNEQYF | TGCGCCAGCAGCCAAGGGTTAGCGGGAGGGCCGACGAACGAGCAGTACTTC
TRBJ2-1 | TRBV19 | TRBD2 | . | CASSGTSGSLGSEQFF | TGTGCCAGTAGTGGGACTAGCGGGAGTTTAGGCAGTGAGCAGTTCTTC